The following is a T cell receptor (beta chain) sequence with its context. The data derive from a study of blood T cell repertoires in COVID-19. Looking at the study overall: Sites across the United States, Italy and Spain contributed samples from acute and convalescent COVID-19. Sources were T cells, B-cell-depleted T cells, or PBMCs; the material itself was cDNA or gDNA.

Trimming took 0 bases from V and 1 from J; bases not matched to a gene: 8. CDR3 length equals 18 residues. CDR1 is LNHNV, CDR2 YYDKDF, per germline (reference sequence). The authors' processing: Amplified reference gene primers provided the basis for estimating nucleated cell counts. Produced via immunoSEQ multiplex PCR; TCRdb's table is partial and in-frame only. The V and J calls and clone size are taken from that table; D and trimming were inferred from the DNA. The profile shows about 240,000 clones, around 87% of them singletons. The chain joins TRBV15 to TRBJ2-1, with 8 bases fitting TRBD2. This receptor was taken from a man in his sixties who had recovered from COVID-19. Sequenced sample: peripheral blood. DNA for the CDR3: TGTGCCACCAGCAGAGATCTACGTAGCGGGGCTTCCTACAATGAGCAGTTCTTC. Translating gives CATSRDLRSGASYNEQFF.